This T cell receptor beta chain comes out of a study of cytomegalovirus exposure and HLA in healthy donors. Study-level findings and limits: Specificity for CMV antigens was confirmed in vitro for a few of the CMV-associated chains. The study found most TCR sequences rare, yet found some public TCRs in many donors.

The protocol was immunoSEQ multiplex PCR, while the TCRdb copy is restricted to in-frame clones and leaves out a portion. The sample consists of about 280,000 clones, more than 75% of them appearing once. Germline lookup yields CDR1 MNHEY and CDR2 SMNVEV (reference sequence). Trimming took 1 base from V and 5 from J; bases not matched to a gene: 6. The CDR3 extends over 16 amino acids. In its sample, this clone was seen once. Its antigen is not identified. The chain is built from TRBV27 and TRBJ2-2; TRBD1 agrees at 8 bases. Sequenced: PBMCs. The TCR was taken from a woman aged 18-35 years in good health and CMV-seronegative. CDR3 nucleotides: TGTGCCAGCAGTTTATGGGCAGGGGGCTTGACCGGGGAGCTGTTTTTT. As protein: CASSLWAGGLTGELFF.